Presented here are 23 T cell receptor beta chains from one specimen sequenced in a study of early T cells in non-severe SARS-CoV-2 infection. MiXCR, applied by TCRdb to the 5' RACE reads, yields one record per CDR3 protein. The sample records about 77,000 distinct CDR3 sequences, roughly 12% being singletons. This sample comprised whole blood, obtained at baseline. Receptors were obtained from an adult who was a healthcare worker with PCR-confirmed SARS-CoV-2 infection or an uninfected control (not recorded which). The donor label of this sample is uncertain.

This clonotype was picked up many times. This chain uses TRBV29-1 with TRBJ2-2, with D unresolved. CDR1 is SQVTM and CDR2 is ANQGSEA in the germline V gene. V was trimmed by 1 base and J by 3 bases, leaving 6 bases between them. The CDR3 length is 13 residues. CDR3 protein: CSVEVGYTGELFF. CDR3 bases: TGCAGCGTTGAAGTGGGATACACCGGGGAGCTGTTTTTT.

This chain connects TRBV5-1 to TRBJ2-1; D call uncertain. The CDR3 has 13 residues. V shed 4 bases and J shed 6 bases, with 11 bases lying between them. Germline-derived CDR1 and CDR2 are SGHRS and YFSETQ. The CDR3: CASSVASSNEQFF. The DNA for the CDR3 is TGCGCCAGCAGCGTGGCGTCTAGCAATGAGCAGTTCTTC.

At least ten counts were recorded for this clonotype. V and J are TRBV19 and TRBJ2-7, with unresolved D. Trimming stripped 7 bases from V and 6 bases from J, with 16 bases between. The CDR3 runs to 13 residues. Per the germline V gene, CDR1 is LNHDA and CDR2 is SQIVND (reference sequence). The CDR3 here is CASIGSTVGEQYF. The CDR3 nucleotides are TGTGCCAGTATCGGGTCTACCGTGGGCGAGCAGTACTTC.

This clonotype was detected only a few times. At one boundary the junction diverges from the germline segment, which might be a read error. V and J are TRBV12-3 or TRBV12-4 and TRBJ1-1, with D perhaps matching TRBD1 (6 bases). The CDR3 has 12 residues. Here the CDR3 reads CASRIRDTEAFF. The DNA of the CDR3 is TGTGCCAGCAGGATCCGGGACACCGAAGCTTTCTTT.

Judged by abundance, this clonotype is medium-sized (0.01 to 0.1%). The chain recombines TRBV11-3 with TRBJ1-2, with TRBD1 identical over 7 bases. Germline loops: CDR1 SGHNT, CDR2 YENEEA. The J segment lost 3 bases and the V segment lost 5 bases, leaving 6 bases of the junction unmatched. The CDR3 runs 14 residues. CDR3 nucleotide sequence: TGTGCCAGCAGCACATACAGGGGTTACTATGGCTACACCTTC. This gives the protein CASSTYRGYYGYTF.

This clonotype was counted at least ten times. The V call is TRBV24-1, the J call TRBJ1-5; the match to TRBD1 covers 7 bases. V was clipped by 8 bases and J by 0 bases; unmatched bases: 6. The CDR3 loop spans 15 amino acids. Germline V CDR1 and CDR2: KGHDR, SFDVKD. The CDR3 loop reads CATNGTAYSNQPQHF. CDR3 DNA sequence: TGTGCCACCAACGGGACAGCCTATAGCAATCAGCCCCAGCATTTT.

The sample holds one count of this clonotype. The V and J genes are TRBV5-1 and TRBJ2-3; D call uncertain. The germline V and J ends were trimmed by 2 bases and 3 bases, with 7 bases remaining between them. The CDR3 totals 13 residues. The germline CDR1 and CDR2 sequences are SGHRS and YFSETQ. The CDR3 nucleotides are TGCGCCAGCAGCTTTGGACCGACAGATACGCAGTATTTT. This codes for CASSFGPTDTQYF.

The sample holds a few counts of this clonotype. The V and J genes are TRBV11-2 and TRBJ2-7; D uncertain. The ends were cut back, 8 bases at V and 4 bases at J, with 12 bases in the middle. The CDR3 has 12 amino acids. Germline lookup yields CDR1 SGHAT and CDR2 FQNNGV. The DNA of the CDR3 is TGTGCCAGCGCCATTAACTTATACGAGCAGTACTTC. This codes for CASAINLYEQYF.

There are a few counts of this clonotype. One end of the junction fails to match germline, which may point to a read error. J is TRBJ1-6 and V is TRBV2, with D possibly matching TRBD1 (5 bases). Germline CDR1 SNHLY, CDR2 FYNNEI. The CDR3 is 14 residues long. Written as DNA, the CDR3 is TGTGCCAGGTCCGGAGGGACCTATAGTTCACCCCTCCACTTT. Translating gives CARSGGTYSSPLHF.

The V and J genes are TRBV18 and TRBJ2-7; no reliable D call. With 1 base removed from V and 2 bases from J, the gap between germline ends came to 9 bases. CDR3 length: 14 amino acids. Per the germline V gene, CDR1 is KGHSH and CDR2 is LQKENI. The CDR3 DNA reads as TGTGCCAGCTCACCACAACGCACAGCCTACGAGCAGTACTTC. Its protein product is CASSPQRTAYEQYF.

Turning to this clonotype: Being one base from a much bigger clone, this may be a read error. This rearrangement joins TRBV20-1 to TRBJ1-1, with no clear D. CDR1 DFQATT and CDR2 SNEGSKA come from the germline V gene (reference sequence). The CDR3 sequence is 13 residues long. The ends were cut back, 3 bases at V and 0 bases at J, with 8 bases in the middle. The chain's CDR3 is CSASRDLNTEAFF. Here the CDR3 DNA reads TGCAGTGCTAGTCGCGATCTGAACACTGAAGCTTTCTTT.

This clonotype has a handful of counts. The CDR3 nucleotides read TGTGCCAGCAGCTTAGAGGTCGCGGGGGGGCCTAAGACCCAGTACTTC. Its translation: CASSLEVAGGPKTQYF. The V call is TRBV7-3, the J call TRBJ2-5; 9 nucleotides line up with TRBD2. V trimming: 2 bases; J trimming: 6 bases; junction bases outside the gene matches: 10. Germline lookup yields CDR1 SGHTA and CDR2 FQGTGA. This CDR3 comprises 16 residues.

This clonotype has a count of ten or more. The chain combines TRBV12-3 or TRBV12-4 with TRBJ2-5; D perhaps matches TRBD1 (6 bases). The CDR3 contains 14 residues. The V and J ends lost 3 bases and 4 bases respectively, with 12 bases between them. Here the CDR3 DNA reads TGTGCCAGCAGTTTTATTGGCAGGGGAGAGACCCAGTACTTC. Its protein is CASSFIGRGETQYF.

The genes are TRBV7-9 and TRBJ1-1; 9 bases match TRBD1. The CDR3 contains 15 residues. Per germline, CDR1 SEHNR and CDR2 FQNEAQ (reference sequence). V lost 5 bases, J lost 2 bases, and 6 bases stayed unmatched. The CDR3 nucleotides read TGTGCCAGCAGCCCCGGACAGGGGCAAAACACTGAAGCTTTCTTT. Amino acid sequence: CASSPGQGQNTEAFF.

Concerning this clonotype itself: One end of the junction varies from germline; a read error may be responsible. The gene calls are TRBV7-2 and TRBJ1-1; D is ambiguous. CDR1 SGHTA and CDR2 FQGNSA come from the germline V gene. The CDR3 totals 14 residues. The DNA of the CDR3 is TGTGCCAGCAACTTAGCGTACGGAGATAATGAAGCTTTCTTT. Protein: CASNLAYGDNEAFF.

This clonotype has a handful of counts. The chain uses TRBV30 and TRBJ1-1; 8 bases are a match to TRBD1. V trimming: 3 bases; J trimming: 5 bases; junction bases outside the gene matches: 5. Germline CDR1 GTSNPN, CDR2 SVGIG (reference sequence). The CDR3 has 13 residues. CDR3 DNA: TGTGCCTGGAGGCGACAGGGGAAGACTGAAGCTTTCTTT. This encodes CAWRRQGKTEAFF.

This chain uses TRBV6-6 with TRBJ1-6; tentative D call: TRBD1 (5 bases). Germline CDR1 MNHNY, CDR2 SVGAGI (reference sequence). V lost 0 bases, J lost 10 bases, and 13 bases lay in between. This CDR3 is built from 15 residues. CDR3 protein: CASSYSTQGGSPLHF. CDR3 in DNA: TGTGCCAGCAGTTACTCGACCCAGGGTGGCTCACCCCTCCACTTT.

This clonotype occurred a few times. The rearrangement joins TRBV11-2 to TRBJ2-1, with 7 bases that match TRBD2. The CDR3 has 16 amino acids. V was pared by 5 bases and J by 5 bases, with 12 bases of the junction left unmatched. CDR1 SGHAT and CDR2 FQNNGV come from the germline V gene. The CDR3 DNA is TGTGCCAGCAGCCCGATTCGCGGGAGTCGAAACAATGAGCAGTTCTTC. It codes for CASSPIRGSRNNEQFF.

The V call is TRBV12-3 or TRBV12-4, the J call TRBJ2-3; 11 nucleotides agree with TRBD2. Trimming removed 4 bases from V and 9 bases from J; junction bases left unmatched: 15. The length of the CDR3 is 17 residues. Here the CDR3 reads CASSSRPGLAETGTQYF. Here the CDR3 DNA reads TGTGCCAGCAGTTCTCGACCGGGACTAGCGGAGACTGGAACGCAGTATTTT.

The chain employs TRBV7-8 and TRBJ2-2; 9 bases align to TRBD2. The CDR3 is 18 amino acids. Germline-derived CDR1 and CDR2 are SGHVS and FQNEAQ. Trimming at V came to 4 bases and at J to 0 bases, leaving 9 bases not matched to a gene. This CDR3 is CASSWVAGVSANTGELFF. In DNA form, the CDR3 reads TGTGCCAGCAGCTGGGTAGCGGGGGTTTCCGCGAACACCGGGGAGCTGTTTTTT. The entire variable domain, with the rest obtained from reference TRBV7-8 and TRBJ2-2, is as follows: GAGVSQSPRYKVAKRGQDVALRCDPISGHVSLFWYQQALGQGPEFLTYFQNEAQLDKSGLPSDRFFAERPEGSVSTLKIQRTQQEDSAVYLCASSWVAGVSANTGELFFGEGSRLTVL.

This clonotype was observed a handful of times. The chain has TRBV4-1 and TRBJ2-1; 7 bases are a match to TRBD2. With 4 bases clipped from V and 3 bases from J, the junction kept 15 bases outside the gene matches. Germline CDR1 reads MGHRA; CDR2 reads YSYEKL. The CDR3 runs to 18 residues. The CDR3 loop reads CASSLHHGTGGFYNEQFF. DNA for the CDR3: TGCGCCAGCAGCCTCCATCACGGGACGGGAGGATTCTACAATGAGCAGTTCTTC.

This clonotype was counted a few times. This chain joins TRBV9 and TRBJ2-7; D tentatively reads TRBD1 or TRBD2 (6 bases each). The CDR3 is made up of 15 amino acids. The V gene lost 4 bases and the J gene lost 6 bases, with 20 bases spanning the gap. From germline, CDR1 is SGDLS and CDR2 YYNGEE. The CDR3 loop is CASSSEGGDFGEQYF. The CDR3 DNA sequence: TGTGCCAGCAGCTCCGAGGGGGGAGATTTCGGCGAGCAGTACTTC.

This clonotype was picked up a small number of times. V and J are TRBV7-3 and TRBJ2-3; TRBD2 matches 10 bases. The germline V gene has CDR1 SGHTA and CDR2 FQGTGA. This CDR3 is built from 15 residues. The V gene end was trimmed by 5 bases and the J gene end by 1 base; junction bases not matched to a gene: 3. The CDR3 sequence is CASSRLAGRTDTQYF. The CDR3 bases are TGTGCCAGCAGCAGACTAGCGGGCCGCACAGATACGCAGTATTTT.